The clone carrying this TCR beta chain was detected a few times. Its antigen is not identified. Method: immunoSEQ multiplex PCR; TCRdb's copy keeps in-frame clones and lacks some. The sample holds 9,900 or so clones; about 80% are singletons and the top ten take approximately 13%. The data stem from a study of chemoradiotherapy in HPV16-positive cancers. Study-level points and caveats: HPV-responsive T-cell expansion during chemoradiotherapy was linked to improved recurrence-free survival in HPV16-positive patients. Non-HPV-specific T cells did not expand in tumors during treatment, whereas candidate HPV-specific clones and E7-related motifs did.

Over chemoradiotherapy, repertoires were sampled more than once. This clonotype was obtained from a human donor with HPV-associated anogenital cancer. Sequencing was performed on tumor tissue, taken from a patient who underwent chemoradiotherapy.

Here the CDR3 DNA reads TGTGCCAGCAGCCCTCTAGCGGGGATCCCAAATGAGCAGTTCTTC. Translating it yields CASSPLAGIPNEQFF. The gene calls are TRBV9 and TRBJ2-1; 9 bases are a match to TRBD2. The CDR3 contains 15 residues. Looked up from germline, CDR1 is SGDLS and CDR2 is YYNGEE. Unmatched junction bases numbered 9, after V lost 4 bases and J lost 7 bases.